This T cell receptor beta chain was sequenced in a study of blood T cell repertoires in COVID-19. Across the whole study: Samples came from the United States, Italy and Spain, spanning acute and convalescent COVID-19. T cells, B-cell-depleted T cells, or PBMCs supplied cDNA or gDNA.

Per germline, CDR1 KGHDR and CDR2 SFDVKD. V lost 1 base and J lost 3, with 13 bases in between. CDR3 size: 16 residues. The authors' processing: Cell counts per sample came from amplifying reference gene primers. Repertoires were generated with immunoSEQ multiplex PCR, while TCRdb's copy carries only in-frame clones and drops some. D and trimming were read from the DNA, whereas the V and J calls and clone size are those reported in that table. The table shows approximately 230,000 clones, with around 85% occurring only once. The sample was peripheral blood. The clonotype was recovered from a man older than 75 with acute or convalescent COVID-19. This chain connects TRBV24-1 to TRBJ2-3; the D gene is possibly TRBD2 (5 bases). In DNA form, the CDR3 reads TGTGCCACCAGTGATTTCGGGGAGTACGGGACAGATACGCAGTATTTT. As protein: CATSDFGEYGTDTQYF.